This TCR beta chain was recorded in a study of blood T cell repertoires in COVID-19. Looking at the study overall: Collection of acute and convalescent COVID-19 samples took place in the United States, Italy and Spain. PBMCs, B-cell-depleted T cells, or T cells were the source of the cDNA or gDNA that made up the material.

In the original processing: From reference gene primer amplification, estimates of nucleated cell counts were derived. Repertoires were generated with immunoSEQ multiplex PCR, while TCRdb's copy carries only in-frame clones and drops some. V, J and clone size derive from that table, while D and trimming were established from the DNA sequence. In the table there are roughly 300,000 clones, over 75% of which are singletons. Germline loops: CDR1 SGDLS, CDR2 YYNGEE. The ends were cut back, 3 bases at V and 2 bases at J, with 8 bases in the middle. The CDR3 is made up of 13 amino acids. Sequencing used peripheral blood. This sequence joins TRBV9 and TRBJ1-2; unclear D gene. This receptor was identified in a woman in her fifties or sixties who had recovered from COVID-19. This CDR3 reads CASSAEQNYGYTF. The CDR3 bases are TGTGCCAGCAGCGCAGAACAAAACTATGGCTACACCTTC.